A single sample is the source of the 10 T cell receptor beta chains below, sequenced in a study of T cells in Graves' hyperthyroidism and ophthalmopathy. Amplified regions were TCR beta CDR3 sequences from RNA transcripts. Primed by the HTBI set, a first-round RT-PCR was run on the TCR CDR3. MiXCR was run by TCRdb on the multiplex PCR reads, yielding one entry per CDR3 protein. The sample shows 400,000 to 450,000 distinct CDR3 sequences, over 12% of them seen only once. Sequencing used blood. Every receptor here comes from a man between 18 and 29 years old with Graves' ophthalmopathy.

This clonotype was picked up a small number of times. The CDR3 DNA is TGCAGTGCTAGTTTAGGTACCGGGGAGCTGTTTTTT. Its translation: CSASLGTGELFF. The chain joins TRBV20-1 to TRBJ2-2; D unresolved. With 3 bases removed from V and 5 bases from J, the gap between germline ends came to 7 bases. Germline CDR1 is DFQATT and CDR2 is SNEGSKA (reference sequence). This CDR3 contains 12 residues.

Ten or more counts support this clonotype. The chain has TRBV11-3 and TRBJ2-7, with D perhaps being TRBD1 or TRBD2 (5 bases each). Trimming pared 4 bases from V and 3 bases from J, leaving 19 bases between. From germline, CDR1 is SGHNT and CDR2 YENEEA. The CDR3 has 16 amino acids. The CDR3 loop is CASSSPEGYEFYEQYF. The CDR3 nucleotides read TGTGCCAGCAGCTCACCCGAGGGGTATGAATTCTACGAGCAGTACTTC.

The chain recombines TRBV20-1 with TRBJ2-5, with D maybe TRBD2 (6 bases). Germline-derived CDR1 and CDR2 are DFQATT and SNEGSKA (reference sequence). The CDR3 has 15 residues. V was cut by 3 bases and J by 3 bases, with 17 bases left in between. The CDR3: CSASDLGGTKETQYF. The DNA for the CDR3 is TGCAGTGCTAGCGATCTGGGCGGGACCAAAGAGACCCAGTACTTC.

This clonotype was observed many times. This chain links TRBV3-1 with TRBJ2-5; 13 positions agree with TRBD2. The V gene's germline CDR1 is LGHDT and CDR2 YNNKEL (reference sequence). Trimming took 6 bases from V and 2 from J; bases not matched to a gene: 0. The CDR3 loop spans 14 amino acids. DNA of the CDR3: TGTGCCAGCAGGGGACTAGCGGGGCAAGAGACCCAGTACTTC. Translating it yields CASRGLAGQETQYF.

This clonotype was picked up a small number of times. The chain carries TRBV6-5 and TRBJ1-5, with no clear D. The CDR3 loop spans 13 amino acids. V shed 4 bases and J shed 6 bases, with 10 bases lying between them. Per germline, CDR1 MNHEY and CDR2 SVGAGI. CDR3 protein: CASSSLGLQPQHF. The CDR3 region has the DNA TGTGCCAGCAGTTCTTTAGGGCTTCAGCCCCAGCATTTT.

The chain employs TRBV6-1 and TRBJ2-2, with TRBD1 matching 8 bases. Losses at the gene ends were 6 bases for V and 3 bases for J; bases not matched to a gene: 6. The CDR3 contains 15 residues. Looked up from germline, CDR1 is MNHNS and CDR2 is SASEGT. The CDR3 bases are TGTGCCAGCAGCCAAGGACAGGGCGACACCGGGGAGCTGTTTTTT. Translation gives CASSQGQGDTGELFF.

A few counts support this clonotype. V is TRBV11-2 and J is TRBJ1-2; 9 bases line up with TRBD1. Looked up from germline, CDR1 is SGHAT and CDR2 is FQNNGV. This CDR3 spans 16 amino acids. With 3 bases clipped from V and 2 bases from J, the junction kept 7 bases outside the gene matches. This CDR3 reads CASSLDTGTGNYGYTF. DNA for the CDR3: TGTGCCAGCAGCTTGGACACCGGGACAGGGAACTATGGCTACACCTTC. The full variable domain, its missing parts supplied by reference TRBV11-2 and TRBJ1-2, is EAGVAQSPRYKIIEKRQSVAFWCNPISGHATLYWYQQILGQGPKLLIQFQNNGVVDDSQLPKDRFSAERLKGVDSTLKIQPAKLEDSAVYLCASSLDTGTGNYGYTFGSGTRLTVV.

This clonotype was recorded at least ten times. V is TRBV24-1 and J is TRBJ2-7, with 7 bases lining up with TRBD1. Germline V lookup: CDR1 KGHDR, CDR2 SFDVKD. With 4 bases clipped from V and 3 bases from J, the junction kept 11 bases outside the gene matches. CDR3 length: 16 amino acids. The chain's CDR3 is CATSDGAGGSRYEQYF. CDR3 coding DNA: TGTGCCACCAGTGACGGGGCAGGGGGTTCCCGCTACGAGCAGTACTTC.

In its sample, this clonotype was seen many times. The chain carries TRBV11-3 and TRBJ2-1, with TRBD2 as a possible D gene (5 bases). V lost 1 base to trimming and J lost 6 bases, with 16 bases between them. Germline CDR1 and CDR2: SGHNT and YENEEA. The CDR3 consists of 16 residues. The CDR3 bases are TGTGCCAGCAGCTTAGGGGGTTGGGCGGGCTCCAATGAGCAGTTCTTC. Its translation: CASSLGGWAGSNEQFF.

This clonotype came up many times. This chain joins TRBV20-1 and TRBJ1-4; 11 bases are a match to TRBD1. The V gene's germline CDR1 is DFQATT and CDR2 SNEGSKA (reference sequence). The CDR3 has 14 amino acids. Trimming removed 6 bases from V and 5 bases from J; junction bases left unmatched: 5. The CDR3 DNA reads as TGCAGTGCAGACAGGACAGGGGGCAATGAAAAACTGTTTTTT. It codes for CSADRTGGNEKLFF.